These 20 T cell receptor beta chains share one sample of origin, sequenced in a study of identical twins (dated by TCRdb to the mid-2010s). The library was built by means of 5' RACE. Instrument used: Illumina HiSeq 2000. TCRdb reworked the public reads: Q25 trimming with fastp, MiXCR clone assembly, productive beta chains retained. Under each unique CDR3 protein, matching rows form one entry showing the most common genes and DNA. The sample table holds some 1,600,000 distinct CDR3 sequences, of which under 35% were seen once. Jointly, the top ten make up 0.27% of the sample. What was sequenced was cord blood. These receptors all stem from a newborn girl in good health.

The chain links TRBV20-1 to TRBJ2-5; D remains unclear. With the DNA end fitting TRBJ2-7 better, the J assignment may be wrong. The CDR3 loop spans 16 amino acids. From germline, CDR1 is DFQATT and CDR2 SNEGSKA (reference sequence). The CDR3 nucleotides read TGCAGTGCTAGAGTTGGGGTTTTTGACATCAACTACGAGCAGTACTTC. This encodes CSARVGVFDINYEQYF.

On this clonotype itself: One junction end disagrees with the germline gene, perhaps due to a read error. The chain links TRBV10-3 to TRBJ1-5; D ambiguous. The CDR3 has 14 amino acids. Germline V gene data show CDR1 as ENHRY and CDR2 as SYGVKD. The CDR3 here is CAVSDYIGNQPQHF. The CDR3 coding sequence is TGTGCCGTCAGTGATTATATCGGCAATCAGCCCCAGCATTTT.

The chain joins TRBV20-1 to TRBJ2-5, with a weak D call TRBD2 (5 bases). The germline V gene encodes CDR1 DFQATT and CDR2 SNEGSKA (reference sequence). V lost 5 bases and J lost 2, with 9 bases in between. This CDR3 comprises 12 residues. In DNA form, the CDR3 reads TGCAGTGCTCCTAGCATACAAGAGACCCAGTACTTC. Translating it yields CSAPSIQETQYF.

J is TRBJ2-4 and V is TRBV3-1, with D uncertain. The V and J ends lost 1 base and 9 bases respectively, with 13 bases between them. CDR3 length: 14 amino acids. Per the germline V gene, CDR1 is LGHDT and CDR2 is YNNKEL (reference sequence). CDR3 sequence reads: CASSQANSGGIQYF. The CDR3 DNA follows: TGTGCCAGCAGCCAAGCCAATAGTGGCGGCATTCAGTACTTC.

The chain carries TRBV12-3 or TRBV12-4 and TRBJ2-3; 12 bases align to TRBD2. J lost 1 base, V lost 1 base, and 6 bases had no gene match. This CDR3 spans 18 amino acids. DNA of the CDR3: TGTGCCAGCAGTTTAGGGACTAGCGGGACAGGGCGCACAGATACGCAGTATTTT. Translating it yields CASSLGTSGTGRTDTQYF.

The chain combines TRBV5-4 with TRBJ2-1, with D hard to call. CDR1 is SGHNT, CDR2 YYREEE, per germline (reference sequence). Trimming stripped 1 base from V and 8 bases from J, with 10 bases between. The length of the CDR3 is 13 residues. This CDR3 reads CASSLMIGDEQFF. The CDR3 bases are TGTGCCAGCAGCTTGATGATAGGTGATGAGCAGTTCTTC.

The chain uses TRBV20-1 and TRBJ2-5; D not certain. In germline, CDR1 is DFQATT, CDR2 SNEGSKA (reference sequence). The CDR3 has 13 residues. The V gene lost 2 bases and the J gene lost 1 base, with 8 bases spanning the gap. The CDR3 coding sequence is TGCAGTGCTAGATACTGGGCCCAAGAGACCCAGTACTTC. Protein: CSARYWAQETQYF.

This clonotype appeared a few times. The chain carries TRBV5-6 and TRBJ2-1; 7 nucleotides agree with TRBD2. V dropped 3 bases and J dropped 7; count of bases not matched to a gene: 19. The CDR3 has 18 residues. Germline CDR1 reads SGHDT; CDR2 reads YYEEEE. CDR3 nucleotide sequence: TGTGCCAGCAGCTCGGAACTAAAGACTAGCCCCTGTGGGAATGAGCAGTTCTTC. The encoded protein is CASSSELKTSPCGNEQFF.

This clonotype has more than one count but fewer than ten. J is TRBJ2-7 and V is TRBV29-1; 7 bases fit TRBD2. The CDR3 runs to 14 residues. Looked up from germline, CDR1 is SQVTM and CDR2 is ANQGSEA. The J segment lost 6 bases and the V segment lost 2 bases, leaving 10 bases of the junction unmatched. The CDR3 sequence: CSVESSGGLSEQYF. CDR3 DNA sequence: TGCAGCGTTGAAAGTTCTGGGGGACTATCCGAGCAGTACTTC.

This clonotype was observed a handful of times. CDR3 amino acids: CAISEGDGYEQYF. The CDR3 DNA sequence: TGTGCCATCAGTGAGGGGGACGGGTACGAGCAGTACTTC. The J gene is TRBJ2-7, the V gene TRBV10-3, with D perhaps being TRBD1 or TRBD2 (5 bases each). Trimming took 2 bases from V and 4 from J, leaving 9 bases between them. This CDR3 region has 13 residues. CDR1 ENHRY and CDR2 SYGVKD come from the germline V gene.

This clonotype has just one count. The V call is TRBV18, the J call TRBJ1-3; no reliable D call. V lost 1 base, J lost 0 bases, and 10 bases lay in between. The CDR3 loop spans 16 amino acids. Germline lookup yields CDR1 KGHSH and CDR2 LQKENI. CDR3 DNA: TGTGCCAGCTCACCACTCGTCGGCGCCTCTGGAAACACCATATATTTT. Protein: CASSPLVGASGNTIYF.

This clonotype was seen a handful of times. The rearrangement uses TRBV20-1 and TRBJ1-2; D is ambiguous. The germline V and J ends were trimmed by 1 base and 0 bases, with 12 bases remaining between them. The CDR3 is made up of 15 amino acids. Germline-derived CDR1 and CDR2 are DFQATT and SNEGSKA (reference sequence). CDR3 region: CSARAHSIANYGYTF. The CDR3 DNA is TGCAGTGCTAGAGCCCACAGCATAGCTAACTATGGCTACACCTTC.

Written as DNA, the CDR3 is TGTGCCAGCACCCCGTCCAGGGTTACTAGCGGGAGAAGCACAGATACGCAGTATTTT. Translated, it gives CASTPSRVTSGRSTDTQYF. V gene TRBV6-1 combines with J gene TRBJ2-3; 11 bases are shared with TRBD2. The CDR3 totals 19 residues. V dropped 7 bases and J dropped 0; count of bases not matched to a gene: 15. Germline values: CDR1 MNHNS, CDR2 SASEGT.

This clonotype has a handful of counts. The CDR3 loop reads CASSEWDYGYEQYF. The DNA for the CDR3 is TGTGCCAGCAGCGAGTGGGACTACGGCTACGAGCAGTACTTC. The chain joins TRBV7-2 to TRBJ2-7, with 7 bases fitting TRBD2. This CDR3 is 14 amino acids long. The V gene end was trimmed by 5 bases and the J gene end by 3 bases; junction bases not matched to a gene: 7. The germline gives CDR1 SGHTA, CDR2 FQGNSA.

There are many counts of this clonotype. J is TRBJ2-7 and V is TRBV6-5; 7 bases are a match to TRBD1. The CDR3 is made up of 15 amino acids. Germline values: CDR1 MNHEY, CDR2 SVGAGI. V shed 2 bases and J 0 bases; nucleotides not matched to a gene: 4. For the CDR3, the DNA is TGTGCCAGCAGTTACCGACAGGGTCGCTCCTACGAGCAGTACTTC. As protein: CASSYRQGRSYEQYF.

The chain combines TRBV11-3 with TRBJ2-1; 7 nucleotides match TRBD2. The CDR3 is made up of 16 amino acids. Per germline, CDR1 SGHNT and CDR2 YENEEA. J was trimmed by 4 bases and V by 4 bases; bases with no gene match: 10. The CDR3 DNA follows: TGTGCCAGCAGCTCCGGGTCGGCGGGGGATTACAATGAGCAGTTCTTC. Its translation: CASSSGSAGDYNEQFF. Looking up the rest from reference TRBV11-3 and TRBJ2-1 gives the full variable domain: EAGVVQSPRYKIIEKKQPVAFWCNPISGHNTLYWYLQNLGQGPELLIRYENEEAVDDSQLPKDRFSAERLKGVDSTLKIQPAELGDSAVYLCASSSGSAGDYNEQFFGPGTRLTVL.

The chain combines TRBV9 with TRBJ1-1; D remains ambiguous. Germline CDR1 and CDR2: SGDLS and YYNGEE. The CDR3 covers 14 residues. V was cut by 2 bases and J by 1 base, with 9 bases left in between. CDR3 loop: CASSVSGPNTEAFF. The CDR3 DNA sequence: TGTGCCAGCAGCGTGAGCGGACCGAACACTGAAGCTTTCTTT.

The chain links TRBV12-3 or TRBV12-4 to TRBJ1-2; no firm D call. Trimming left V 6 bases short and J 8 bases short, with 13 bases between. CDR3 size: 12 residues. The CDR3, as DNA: TGTGCCAGCAGCCCCCTAGAAGACGGCTACACCTTC. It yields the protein CASSPLEDGYTF.

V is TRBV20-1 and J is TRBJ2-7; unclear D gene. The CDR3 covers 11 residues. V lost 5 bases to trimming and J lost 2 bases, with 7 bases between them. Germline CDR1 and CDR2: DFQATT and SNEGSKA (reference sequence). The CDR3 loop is CSAPDAYEQYF. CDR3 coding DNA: TGCAGTGCTCCGGACGCCTACGAGCAGTACTTC.

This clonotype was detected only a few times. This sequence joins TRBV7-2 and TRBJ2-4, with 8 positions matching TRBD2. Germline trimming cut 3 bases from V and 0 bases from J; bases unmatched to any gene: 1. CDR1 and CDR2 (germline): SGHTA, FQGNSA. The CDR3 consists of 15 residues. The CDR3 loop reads CASSFSGIAKNIQYF. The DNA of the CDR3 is TGTGCCAGCAGCTTTAGCGGGATAGCCAAAAACATTCAGTACTTC.